This TCR beta chain was captured in a study of Tregs in tolerant kidney transplant recipients. Study-level background: Tregs grew around 15 days with irradiated donor B cells, restimulated on day 11. Stimulator donor B cells were generated over about 9 days with CD40L, cyclosporin A and IL-4.

V lost 6 bases to trimming and J lost 1 base, with 27 bases between them. The CDR3 length is 19 residues. Looked up from germline, CDR1 is KGHSH and CDR2 is LQKENI. Libraries were prepared by immunoSEQ multiplex PCR; TCRdb keeps only in-frame clonotypes and omits some of them. Of about 2,800 clones listed, 35% to 45% were seen once; the top ten hold 6% to 8.5%. Turning to this clone: What it binds is not known.

The clonotype was recovered from a human donor in good health. This chain links TRBV18 with TRBJ1-1; maybe TRBD1 (6 bases). Material for sequencing was Tregs from blood grown in culture. The DNA of the CDR3 is TGTGCCAGCTCTCTAACCAGCGGGGGGCCAACCGGTGGGAACACTGAAGCTTTCTTT. Translating gives CASSLTSGGPTGGNTEAFF.